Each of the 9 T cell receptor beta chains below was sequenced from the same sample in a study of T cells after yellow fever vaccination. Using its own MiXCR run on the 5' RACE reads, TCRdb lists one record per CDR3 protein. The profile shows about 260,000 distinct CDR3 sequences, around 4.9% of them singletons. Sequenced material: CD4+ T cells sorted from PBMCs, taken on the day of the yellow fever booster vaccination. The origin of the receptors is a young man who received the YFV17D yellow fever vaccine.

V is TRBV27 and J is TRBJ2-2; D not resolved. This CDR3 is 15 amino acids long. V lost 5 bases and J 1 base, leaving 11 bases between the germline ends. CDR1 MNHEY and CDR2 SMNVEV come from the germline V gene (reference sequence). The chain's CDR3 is CASSPLGLNTGELFF. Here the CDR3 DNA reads TGTGCCAGCAGTCCCTTGGGCTTGAACACCGGGGAGCTGTTTTTT.

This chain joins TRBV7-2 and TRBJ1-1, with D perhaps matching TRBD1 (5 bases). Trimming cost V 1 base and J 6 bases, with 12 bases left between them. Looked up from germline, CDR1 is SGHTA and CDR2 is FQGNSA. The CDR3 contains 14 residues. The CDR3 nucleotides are TGTGCCAGCAGCTTAGGGCAGGGCTTCCCTGAAGCTTTCTTT. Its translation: CASSLGQGFPEAFF. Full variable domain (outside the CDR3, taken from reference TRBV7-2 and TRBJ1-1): GAGVSQSPSNKVTEKGKDVELRCDPISGHTALYWYRQSLGQGLEFLIYFQGNSAPDKSGLPSDRFSAERTGGSVSTLTIQRTQQEDSAVYLCASSLGQGFPEAFFGQGTRLTVV.

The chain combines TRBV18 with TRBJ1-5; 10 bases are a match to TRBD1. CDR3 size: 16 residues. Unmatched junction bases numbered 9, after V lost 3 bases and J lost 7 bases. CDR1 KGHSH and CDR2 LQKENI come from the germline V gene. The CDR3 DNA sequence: TGTGCCAGCTCACCGGACAGGGGGGTTTTAAACCAGCCCCAGCATTTT. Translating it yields CASSPDRGVLNQPQHF.

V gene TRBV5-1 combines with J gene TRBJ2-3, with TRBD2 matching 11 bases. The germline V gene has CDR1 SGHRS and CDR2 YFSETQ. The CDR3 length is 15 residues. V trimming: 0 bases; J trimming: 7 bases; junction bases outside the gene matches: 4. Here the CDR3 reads CASSLVAGGTNTQYF. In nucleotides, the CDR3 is TGCGCCAGCAGCTTGGTAGCGGGGGGGACCAATACGCAGTATTTT. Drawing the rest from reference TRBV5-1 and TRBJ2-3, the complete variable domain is KAGVTQTPRYLIKTRGQQVTLSCSPISGHRSVSWYQQTPGQGLQFLFEYFSETQRNKGNFPGRFSGRQFSNSRSEMNVSTLELGDSALYLCASSLVAGGTNTQYFGPGTRLTVL.

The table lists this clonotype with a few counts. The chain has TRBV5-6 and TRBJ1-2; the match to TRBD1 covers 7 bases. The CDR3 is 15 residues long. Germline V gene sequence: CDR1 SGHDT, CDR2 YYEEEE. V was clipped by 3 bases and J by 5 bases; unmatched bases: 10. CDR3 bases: TGTGCCAGCAGCTATGGTAAGGGACAGTGGTATGGCTACACCTTC. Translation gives CASSYGKGQWYGYTF.

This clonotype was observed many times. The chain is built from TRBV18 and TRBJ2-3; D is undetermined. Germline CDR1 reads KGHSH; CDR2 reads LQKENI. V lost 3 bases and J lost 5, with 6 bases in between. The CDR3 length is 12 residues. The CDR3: CASSPLLDTQYF. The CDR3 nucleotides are TGTGCCAGCTCACCTCTACTAGATACGCAGTATTTT.

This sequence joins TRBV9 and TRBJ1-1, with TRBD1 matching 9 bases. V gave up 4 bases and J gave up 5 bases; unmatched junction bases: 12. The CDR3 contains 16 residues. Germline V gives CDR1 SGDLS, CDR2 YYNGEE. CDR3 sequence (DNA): TGTGCCAGCAGCCTTGCCCCACAGGGGGCGAAGACTGAAGCTTTCTTT. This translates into CASSLAPQGAKTEAFF.

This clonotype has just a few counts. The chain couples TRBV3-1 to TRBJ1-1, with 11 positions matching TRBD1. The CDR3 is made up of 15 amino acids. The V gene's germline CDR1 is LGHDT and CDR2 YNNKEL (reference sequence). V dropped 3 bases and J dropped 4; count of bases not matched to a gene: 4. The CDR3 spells CASSHTGTGGTEAFF. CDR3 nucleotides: TGTGCCAGCAGCCATACCGGGACAGGGGGCACTGAAGCTTTCTTT.

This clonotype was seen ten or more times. The CDR3: CSVGGGGMNTEAFF. CDR3 DNA sequence: TGCAGCGTGGGCGGGGGAGGGATGAACACTGAAGCTTTCTTT. The chain couples TRBV29-1 to TRBJ1-1, with D possibly matching TRBD1 (5 bases). The CDR3 extends over 14 amino acids. V lost 6 bases and J lost 0, with 14 bases in between. Looked up from germline, CDR1 is SQVTM and CDR2 is ANQGSEA. The complete variable domain, with remaining parts taken from reference TRBV29-1 and TRBJ1-1, reads SAVISQKPSRDICQRGTSLTIQCQVDSQVTMMFWYRQQPGQSLTLIATANQGSEATYESGFVIDKFPISRPNLTFSTLTVSNMSPEDSSIYLCSVGGGGMNTEAFFGQGTRLTVV.